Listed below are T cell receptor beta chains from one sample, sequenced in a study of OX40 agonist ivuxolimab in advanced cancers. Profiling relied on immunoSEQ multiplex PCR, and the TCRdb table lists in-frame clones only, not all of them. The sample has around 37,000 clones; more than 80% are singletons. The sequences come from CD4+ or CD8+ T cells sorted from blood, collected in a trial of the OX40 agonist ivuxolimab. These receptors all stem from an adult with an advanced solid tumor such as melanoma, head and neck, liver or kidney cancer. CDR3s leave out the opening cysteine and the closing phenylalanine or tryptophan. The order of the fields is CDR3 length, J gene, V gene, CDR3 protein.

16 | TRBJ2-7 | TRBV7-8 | ASSLEWTSGGLTYEQY
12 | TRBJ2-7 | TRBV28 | ASSPGQVSYEQY
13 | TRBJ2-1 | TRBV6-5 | ASSRTSGGYNEQF
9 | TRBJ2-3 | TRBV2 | ASSVGDTQY
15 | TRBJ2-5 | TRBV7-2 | ASSLGYASGGVETQY
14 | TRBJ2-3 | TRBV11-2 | ASSLAGQGSTDTQY
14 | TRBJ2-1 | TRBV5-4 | ASSFGGYTRYNEQF
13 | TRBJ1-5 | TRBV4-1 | ASSQVLRSFQPQH
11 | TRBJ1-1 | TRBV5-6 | ASSETGGLEAF
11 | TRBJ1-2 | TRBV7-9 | ASSLEWGYGYT
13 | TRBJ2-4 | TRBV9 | ASSANAGTKNIQY
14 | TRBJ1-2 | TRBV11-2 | ASSLVGQGWVYGYT
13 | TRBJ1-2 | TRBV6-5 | ASSPSGQGGGGYT
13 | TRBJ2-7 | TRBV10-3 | ATGGGTGLSGEQY
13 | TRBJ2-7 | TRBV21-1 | ASSSVKGLSYEQY
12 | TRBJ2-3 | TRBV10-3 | AIRNRGGGDTQY
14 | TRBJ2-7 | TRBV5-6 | ASRKTSGFILREQY
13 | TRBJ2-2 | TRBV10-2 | ASRMDSANTGELF
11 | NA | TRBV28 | ASRRVSSYEQY
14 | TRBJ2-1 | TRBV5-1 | ASSEGDRGGHNEQF
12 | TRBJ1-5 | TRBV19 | ASSPGQVNQPQH
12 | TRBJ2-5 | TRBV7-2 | ASSLEWTEETQY
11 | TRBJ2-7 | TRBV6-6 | ASSSGIAYEQY